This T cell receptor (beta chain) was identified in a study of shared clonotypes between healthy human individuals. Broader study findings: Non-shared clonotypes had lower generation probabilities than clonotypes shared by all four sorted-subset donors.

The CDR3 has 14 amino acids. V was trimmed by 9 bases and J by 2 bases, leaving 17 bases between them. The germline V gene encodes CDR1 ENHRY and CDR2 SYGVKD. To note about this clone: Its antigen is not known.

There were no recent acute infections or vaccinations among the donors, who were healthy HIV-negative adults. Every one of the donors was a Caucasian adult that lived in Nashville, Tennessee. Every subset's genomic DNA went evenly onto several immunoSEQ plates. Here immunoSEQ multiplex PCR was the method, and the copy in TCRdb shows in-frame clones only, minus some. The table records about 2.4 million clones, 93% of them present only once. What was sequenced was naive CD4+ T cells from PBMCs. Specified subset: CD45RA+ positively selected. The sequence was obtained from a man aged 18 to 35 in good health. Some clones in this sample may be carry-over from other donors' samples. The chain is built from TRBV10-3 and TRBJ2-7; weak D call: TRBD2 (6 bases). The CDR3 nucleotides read TGTGCCATTAAACCCCCGGGAGAGGCCTACGAGCAGTACTTC. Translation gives CAIKPPGEAYEQYF.